These 10 T cell receptor beta chains share one sample of origin, sequenced in a study of blood T cell repertoires in COVID-19. The assay was immunoSEQ multiplex PCR, and TCRdb's table has in-frame clones only and misses some. The sample records about 160,000 clones, 60% to 85% being singletons. The sequenced sample consisted of peripheral blood. The receptors stem from a man aged 60 to 75 with acute or convalescent COVID-19.

The rearrangement links TRBV25-1 to TRBJ1-1, with D uncertain. Germline V gives CDR1 MGHDK, CDR2 SYGVNS. CDR3 length: 13 residues. Trimming stripped 4 bases from V and 9 bases from J, with 15 bases between. As DNA, the CDR3 is TGTGCCAGCAGTGCCGGAGTCTCACCTAAAGCTTTCTTT. This translates into CASSAGVSPKAFF.

The chain employs TRBV12-5 and TRBJ2-7, with D possibly being TRBD1 (6 bases). Germline V lookup: CDR1 LGHNT, CDR2 FRNRAP. Trimming removed 10 bases at V and 0 bases at J, with 19 bases between. The CDR3 has 15 residues. The CDR3 here is CAKGTEGHFSYEQYF. The CDR3 DNA sequence: TGTGCTAAGGGCACCGAGGGACACTTCTCCTACGAGCAGTACTTC. The full variable domain, its missing parts supplied by reference TRBV12-5 and TRBJ2-7, is DARVTQTPRHKVTEMGQEVTMRCQPILGHNTVFWYRQTMMQGLELLAYFRNRAPLDDSGMPKDRFSAEMPDATLATLKIQPSEPRDSAVYFCAKGTEGHFSYEQYFGPGTRLTVT.

The rearrangement uses TRBV19 and TRBJ1-3, with D perhaps TRBD1 (5 bases). The germline V gene encodes CDR1 LNHDA and CDR2 SQIVND (reference sequence). With 5 bases removed from V and 0 bases from J, the gap between germline ends came to 14 bases. The CDR3 spans 16 residues. The CDR3 sequence is CASSFQGADSGNTIYF. In DNA, the CDR3 is TGTGCCAGTAGTTTCCAAGGGGCGGACTCTGGAAACACCATATATTTT.

This chain connects TRBV19 to TRBJ1-1; 12 nucleotides match TRBD1. V was clipped by 6 bases and J by 5 bases; unmatched bases: 10. The CDR3 contains 16 residues. In germline, CDR1 is LNHDA, CDR2 SQIVND (reference sequence). The CDR3 region has the DNA TGTGCCAGTAGCCAAGGGACAGGGGGCGGTATGACTGAAGCTTTCTTT. As protein: CASSQGTGGGMTEAFF.

The V gene is TRBV30, the J gene TRBJ2-7; TRBD2 matches at 7 bases. V trimming: 2 bases; J trimming: 4 bases; junction bases outside the gene matches: 2. CDR1 and CDR2 (germline): GTSNPN, SVGIG (reference sequence). The CDR3 is 12 residues long. The CDR3 region has the DNA TGTGCCTGGAGTACGGGGGGATACGAGCAGTACTTC. It is translated as CAWSTGGYEQYF. Full variable domain (remainder filled in from reference TRBV30 and TRBJ2-7): SQTIHQWPATLVQPVGSPLSLECTVEGTSNPNLYWYRQAAGRGLQLLFYSVGIGQISSEVPQNLSASRPQDRQFILSSKKLLLSDSGFYLCAWSTGGYEQYFGPGTRLTVT.

V gene TRBV11-3 combines with J gene TRBJ2-3; 8 bases agree with TRBD1. The CDR3 is made up of 14 amino acids. Per germline, CDR1 SGHNT and CDR2 YENEEA. Germline trimming cut 5 bases from V and 5 bases from J; bases unmatched to any gene: 6. CDR3 sequence reads: CASSPRTGIDTQYF. The CDR3 nucleotides are TGTGCCAGCAGCCCTCGGACAGGGATAGATACGCAGTATTTT. Filled out from reference TRBV11-3 and TRBJ2-3, the complete variable domain reads EAGVVQSPRYKIIEKKQPVAFWCNPISGHNTLYWYLQNLGQGPELLIRYENEEAVDDSQLPKDRFSAERLKGVDSTLKIQPAELGDSAVYLCASSPRTGIDTQYFGPGTRLTVL.

The chain carries TRBV25-1 and TRBJ1-2; D perhaps matches TRBD1 (5 bases). The CDR3 sequence is 14 residues long. The V gene's germline CDR1 is MGHDK and CDR2 SYGVNS. V lost 4 bases and J lost 2, with 11 bases in between. The CDR3 loop reads CASSAGLGNYGYTF. The CDR3 region has the DNA TGTGCCAGCAGTGCAGGGCTGGGAAACTATGGCTACACCTTC.

The rearrangement links TRBV30 to TRBJ2-7; D is uncertain. V lost 0 bases to trimming and J lost 2 bases, with 11 bases between them. The CDR3 length is 14 residues. Germline values: CDR1 GTSNPN, CDR2 SVGIG (reference sequence). CDR3 sequence (DNA): TGTGCCTGGAGTGTTAGCAGTTTTACCTACGAGCAGTACTTC. This encodes CAWSVSSFTYEQYF.

The chain links TRBV24-1 to TRBJ2-7; weak D call: TRBD2 (5 bases). V was trimmed by 1 base and J by 3 bases, leaving 6 bases between them. Germline V gene data show CDR1 as KGHDR and CDR2 as SFDVKD. This CDR3 region has 13 residues. CDR3 in amino acids: CATSDLRGYEQYF. The DNA of the CDR3 is TGTGCCACCAGTGATTTACGGGGCTACGAGCAGTACTTC.

As DNA, the CDR3 is TGTGCTAGTGGGAAGGGACAGGGTAACGAAAAACTGTTTTTT. Its protein product is CASGKGQGNEKLFF. This chain links TRBV12-5 with TRBJ1-4, with 9 positions matching TRBD1. The CDR3 runs 14 residues. The ends lost 6 bases at V and 8 bases at J; junction bases unmatched: 7. Germline CDR1 and CDR2: LGHNT and FRNRAP.